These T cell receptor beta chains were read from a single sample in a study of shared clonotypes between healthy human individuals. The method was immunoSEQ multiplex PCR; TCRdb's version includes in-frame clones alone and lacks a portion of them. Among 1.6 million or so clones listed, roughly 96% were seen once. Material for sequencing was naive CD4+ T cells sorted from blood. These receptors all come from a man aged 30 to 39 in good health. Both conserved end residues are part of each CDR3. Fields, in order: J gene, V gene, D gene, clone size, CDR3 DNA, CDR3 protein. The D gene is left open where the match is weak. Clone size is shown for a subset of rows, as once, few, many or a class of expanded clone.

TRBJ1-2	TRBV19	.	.	TGTGCCATCTCCCCGTCGCTTAACTATGGCTACACCTTC	CAISPSLNYGYTF
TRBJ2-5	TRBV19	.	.	TGTGCCAGTAGAAACAGGGGACTCGAGACCCAGTACTTC	CASRNRGLETQYF
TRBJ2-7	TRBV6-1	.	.	TGTGCCAGCAGTGACCAGAAGGGACTCTACCTCCCCGTCTACGAGCAGTACTTC	CASSDQKGLYLPVYEQYF
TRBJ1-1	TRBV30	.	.	TGTGCCTGGAGTGATGACAGGAACACTGAAGCTTTCTTT	CAWSDDRNTEAFF
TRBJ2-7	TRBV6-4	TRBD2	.	TGTGCCAGCAGTGACTCCCCTAGCGGGAGGTTCTACGAGCAGTACTTC	CASSDSPSGRFYEQYF
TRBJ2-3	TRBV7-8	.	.	TGTGCCAGCAGCGGCTCGGGGGTCCCAGATACGCAGTATTTT	CASSGSGVPDTQYF
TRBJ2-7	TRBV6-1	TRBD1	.	TGTGCCAGCAGTCTCATTACAGGGGGCCCCTACGAGCAGTACTTC	CASSLITGGPYEQYF
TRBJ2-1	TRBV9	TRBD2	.	TGTGCCAGCAGCGTAGACCAATATAAGCGGGAGGGCCTAAACAATGAGCAGTTCTTC	CASSVDQYKREGLNNEQFF
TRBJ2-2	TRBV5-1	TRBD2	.	TGCGCCAGCAGCTTAATCCTAGCGGGGTTCGCGAACACCGGGGAGCTGTTTTTT	CASSLILAGFANTGELFF
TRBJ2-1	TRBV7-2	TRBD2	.	TGTGCCAGCAGACCTGGGACTAGCGGAGAGGAGCGTTTCTTC	CASRPGTSGEERFF
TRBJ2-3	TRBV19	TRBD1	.	TGTGCCAGTAGTATAGAGGGGACAGGCGCAGATACGCAGTATTTT	CASSIEGTGADTQYF
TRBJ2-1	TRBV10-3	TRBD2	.	TGTGCCATCAGTGAGCGCCTAGCGGGTAACAATGAGCAGTTCTTC	CAISERLAGNNEQFF
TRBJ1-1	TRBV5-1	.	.	TGCGCCAGCAACGCGGGGATGAACACTGAAGCTTTCTTT	CASNAGMNTEAFF
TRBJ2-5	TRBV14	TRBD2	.	TGTGCCAGCAGTGGGATAGCGGGCCTTGGGGAGACCCAGTACTTC	CASSGIAGLGETQYF
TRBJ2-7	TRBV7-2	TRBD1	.	TGTGCCAGCAGCCCCCGGCCCCCACAGGGGCCACCCGCGTACGAGCAGTACTTC	CASSPRPPQGPPAYEQYF
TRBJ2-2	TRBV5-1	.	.	TGCGCCAGCAGTAGGGGGTATGCTAATGACGGGGAGCTGTTTTTT	CASSRGYANDGELFF
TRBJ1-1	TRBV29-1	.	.	TGCAGCTTATCTCCTTTCGGGGCCACTGAAGCTTTCTTT	CSLSPFGATEAFF
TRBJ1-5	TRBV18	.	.	TGTGCCAGCTCACCTTATCAGACCCGGGGAGATCAGCCCCAGCATTTT	CASSPYQTRGDQPQHF
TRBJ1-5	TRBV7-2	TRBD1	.	TGTGCCAGCAGCTTAGGGGGGACAGCTTATCAGCCCCAGCATTTT	CASSLGGTAYQPQHF
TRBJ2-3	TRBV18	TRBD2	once	TGTGCCAGCTCACCGGGACTAGCTGGTGGAGATACGCAGTATTTT	CASSPGLAGGDTQYF
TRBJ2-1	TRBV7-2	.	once	TGTGCCAGCAGCTTAGTATCGTACAATGAGCAGTTCTTC	CASSLVSYNEQFF
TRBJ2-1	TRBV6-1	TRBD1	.	TGTGCCAGCAACCTAGGACAGGCGCCGGGTGAGCAGTTCTTC	CASNLGQAPGEQFF
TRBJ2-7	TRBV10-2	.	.	TGCGCCAGCAGGGCACGACAGGATTACGAGCAGTACTTC	CASRARQDYEQYF
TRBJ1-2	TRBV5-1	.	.	TGCGCCAGCAGCTTGGCCTTCGGGGAGGGTGGCTACACCTTC	CASSLAFGEGGYTF
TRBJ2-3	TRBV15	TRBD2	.	TGTGCCACCAGCAGAGGTACGGCTAGCGGGAGGACTAGCACAGATACGCAGTATTTT	CATSRGTASGRTSTDTQYF
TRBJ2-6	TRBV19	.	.	TGTGCCAGTAGTATTTGGATCGGCTCTGGGGCCAACGTCCTGACTTTC	CASSIWIGSGANVLTF
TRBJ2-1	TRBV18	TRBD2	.	TGTGCCAGCTCACTCACGGCGGGACTAGCCACCAATGAGCAGTTCTTC	CASSLTAGLATNEQFF
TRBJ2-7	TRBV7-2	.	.	TGTGCCAGCAGCTCGCGTTGGGGAGGCTCAATCTCCTACGAGCAGTACTTC	CASSSRWGGSISYEQYF
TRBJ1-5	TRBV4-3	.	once	TGCGCCAGCAGCCAAGAACGGGGAGTTTTCAATCAGCCCCAGCATTTT	CASSQERGVFNQPQHF
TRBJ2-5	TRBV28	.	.	TGTGCCACCTACGGGGTCCGGGGGACCCAGTACTTC	CATYGVRGTQYF
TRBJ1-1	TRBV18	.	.	TGTGCCAGCTCACCACCTGGAAGGGTTGTGACTGAAGCTTTCTTT	CASSPPGRVVTEAFF
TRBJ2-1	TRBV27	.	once	TGTGCCAGCAGTTTATGGGGGTCCGGGGATGAGCAGTTCTTC	CASSLWGSGDEQFF
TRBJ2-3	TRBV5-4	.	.	TGTGCCAGCAGCTTGAAAGAGATTAGCACAGATACGCAGTATTTT	CASSLKEISTDTQYF
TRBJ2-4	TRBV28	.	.	TGTGCCAGCAGTTTTAACAGAGGAAACATTCAGTACTTC	CASSFNRGNIQYF
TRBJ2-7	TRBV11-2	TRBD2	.	TGTGCCAGCAGCTCAACTAGCGGGAGCTCCTACGAGCAGTACTTC	CASSSTSGSSYEQYF
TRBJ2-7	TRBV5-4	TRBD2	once	TGTGCCAGCAGTTCTAAGACTAGCAACCCATCCTACGAGCAGTACTTC	CASSSKTSNPSYEQYF
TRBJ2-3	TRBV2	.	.	TGTGCCAGCAGTGACACGGTAAAAACAGATACGCAGTATTTT	CASSDTVKTDTQYF
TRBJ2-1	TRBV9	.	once	TGTGCCAGCAGCACAACTGGAAGGGCCAATGAGCAGTTCTTC	CASSTTGRANEQFF
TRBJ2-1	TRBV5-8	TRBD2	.	TGTGCCAGCAGCTTGGGTCTAGCGGCGTTGCATGAGCAGTTCTTC	CASSLGLAALHEQFF
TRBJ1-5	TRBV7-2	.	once	TGTGCCAGCAGCTTAGTTGGGGGGCCAAACAATCAGCCCCAGCATTTT	CASSLVGGPNNQPQHF
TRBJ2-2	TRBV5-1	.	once	TGCGCCAGCAGCTTGTCAGGGGCTCGGAACACCGGGGAGCTGTTTTTT	CASSLSGARNTGELFF
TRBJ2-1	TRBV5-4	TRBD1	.	TGTGCCAGCAGCGGGGACAGGCACAATGAGCAGTTCTTC	CASSGDRHNEQFF
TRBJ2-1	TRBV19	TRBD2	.	TGTGCCAGTAGTATGCGGGAGGGCTTCTACAATGAGCAGTTCTTC	CASSMREGFYNEQFF
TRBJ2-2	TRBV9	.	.	TGTGCCAGCAGCCCCGAGGCTAGAAATACCGGGGAGCTGTTTTTT	CASSPEARNTGELFF
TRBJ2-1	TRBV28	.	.	TGTGCCAGCAGTTGGACTGTGAATGAGCAGTTCTTC	CASSWTVNEQFF
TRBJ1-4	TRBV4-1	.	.	TGCGCCAGCAGCCAAGAGGGGATCGTGAGAACTAATGAAAAACTGTTTTTT	CASSQEGIVRTNEKLFF
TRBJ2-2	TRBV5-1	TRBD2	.	TGCGCCAGCAGCCCGACTAGCGGGAGCAACACCGGGGAGCTGTTTTTT	CASSPTSGSNTGELFF
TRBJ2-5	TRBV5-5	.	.	TGTGCCAGCAGCTTCCCCTGGGAGACCCAGTACTTC	CASSFPWETQYF
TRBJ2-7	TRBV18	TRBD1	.	TGTGCCAGCTCACCAACGCAGACAGGGATACGCTACGAGCAGTACTTC	CASSPTQTGIRYEQYF
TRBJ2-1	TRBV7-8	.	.	TGTGCCAGCAGCTTAGTCCTCGCCGACAATGAGCAGTTCTTC	CASSLVLADNEQFF
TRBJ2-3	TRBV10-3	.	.	TGTGCCATCAGTGGCAGGGGCCCCACAGATACGCAGTATTTT	CAISGRGPTDTQYF
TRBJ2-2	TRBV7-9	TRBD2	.	TGTGCCAGCAGGACTAGCGCAGTAACCGGGGAGCTGTTTTTT	CASRTSAVTGELFF
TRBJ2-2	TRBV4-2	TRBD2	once	TGTGCCAGCAGCCAAGTACGTGGGGATAGCGGGGGCTGGACCGGGGAGCTGTTTTTT	CASSQVRGDSGGWTGELFF